Presented here are 20 T cell receptor beta chains from one specimen sequenced in a study of T cell repertoires in cytomegalovirus infection. TCRdb analysed the reads with MiXCR anew, one entry per CDR3 protein. This sample has around 320,000 distinct CDR3 sequences, with 9.5% found just once. Sequenced input: PBMCs. The receptor source for this set is a human donor in good health (CMV status not recorded). Some clones in this sample may be carry-over from other donors' samples.

The chain links TRBV11-2 to TRBJ2-3, with 9 positions matching TRBD1. The CDR3 consists of 15 residues. From germline, CDR1 is SGHAT and CDR2 FQNNGV. The trim removed 1 base at V and 4 bases at J, leaving 3 bases unmatched. The CDR3 region has the DNA TGTGCCAGCAGCTTAGGGGACAGGGCGGCAGATACGCAGTATTTT. Translation: CASSLGDRAADTQYF. Full variable domain (rest looked up from reference TRBV11-2 and TRBJ2-3): EAGVAQSPRYKIIEKRQSVAFWCNPISGHATLYWYQQILGQGPKLLIQFQNNGVVDDSQLPKDRFSAERLKGVDSTLKIQPAKLEDSAVYLCASSLGDRAADTQYFGPGTRLTVL.

This clonotype has at least ten counts. This chain uses TRBV4-2 with TRBJ2-7; D possibly corresponds to TRBD1 (5 bases). Trimming cost V 4 bases and J 2 bases, with 9 bases left between them. The CDR3 extends over 13 amino acids. CDR1 is LGHNA and CDR2 is YNFKEQ in the germline V gene. In DNA form, the CDR3 reads TGTGCCAGCAGCCGTATAGGGGCCTACGAGCAGTACTTC. This encodes CASSRIGAYEQYF.

This clonotype was recorded at least ten times. CDR3 nucleotides: TGTGCCAGCAGCTTAGTCGGACTCCGTACTAGCACAGATACGCAGTATTTT. It codes for CASSLVGLRTSTDTQYF. The chain couples TRBV7-2 to TRBJ2-3; D might be TRBD2 (5 bases). V lost 1 base, J lost 0 bases, and 14 bases lay in between. The CDR3 is made up of 17 amino acids. The germline V gene has CDR1 SGHTA and CDR2 FQGNSA.

The rearrangement links TRBV27 to TRBJ2-7, with D perhaps matching TRBD2 (7 bases). This CDR3 has 14 residues. The germline CDR1 and CDR2 sequences are MNHEY and SMNVEV (reference sequence). Trimming took off 5 bases at V and 4 bases at J, with 15 bases between the two ends. CDR3 sequence reads: CASSPGGGRYEQYF. DNA of the CDR3: TGTGCCAGCAGTCCTGGGGGGGGCAGGTACGAGCAGTACTTC.

This clonotype was observed a handful of times. The rearrangement links TRBV7-2 to TRBJ2-3; D is unresolved. Germline-derived CDR1 and CDR2 are SGHTA and FQGNSA. With 0 bases removed from V and 4 bases from J, the gap between germline ends came to 11 bases. The CDR3 covers 15 residues. CDR3 residues: CASSLATPVADTQYF. As DNA, the CDR3 is TGTGCCAGCAGCTTAGCGACCCCCGTAGCAGATACGCAGTATTTT.

This clonotype was seen a handful of times. In nucleotides, the CDR3 is TGCAGTGCTAGTCGACTCGCAGGGACTAGCGGGAGCCACGAGCAGTACTTC. It encodes CSASRLAGTSGSHEQYF. V and J are TRBV20-1 and TRBJ2-7; 14 bases map to TRBD2. J was trimmed by 5 bases and V by 3 bases; bases with no gene match: 12. Germline V lookup: CDR1 DFQATT, CDR2 SNEGSKA (reference sequence). This CDR3 has 17 amino acids.

The table lists this clonotype with a few counts. The gene calls are TRBV5-6 and TRBJ2-1; 7 nucleotides match TRBD2. V was clipped by 6 bases and J by 4 bases; unmatched bases: 7. Per germline, CDR1 SGHDT and CDR2 YYEEEE. This CDR3 comprises 14 residues. CDR3 DNA: TGTGCCAGCAACCTGGGAGGGCGGTACAATGAGCAGTTCTTC. Residues: CASNLGGRYNEQFF.

The chain couples TRBV6-6 to TRBJ2-3; 10 bases agree with TRBD2. The CDR3 runs 15 residues. Germline V gene lookup returns CDR1 MNHNY and CDR2 SVGAGI (reference sequence). V gave up 4 bases and J gave up 6 bases; unmatched junction bases: 7. The CDR3: CASSFLAGAADTQYF. In DNA form, the CDR3 reads TGTGCCAGCAGTTTCCTAGCGGGAGCGGCGGATACGCAGTATTTT.

This clonotype showed up many times. V and J are TRBV7-2 and TRBJ2-1; D is unresolved. The germline V gene encodes CDR1 SGHTA and CDR2 FQGNSA. CDR3 length equals 16 residues. Trimming left V 3 bases short and J 4 bases short, with 16 bases between. The CDR3: CASSLGPAPLYNEQFF. The CDR3 bases are TGTGCCAGCAGCTTGGGCCCGGCGCCTTTGTACAATGAGCAGTTCTTC.

A few counts support this clonotype. The chain has TRBV6-1 and TRBJ2-5, with D perhaps matching TRBD2 (6 bases). This CDR3 spans 13 amino acids. Germline CDR1 is MNHNS and CDR2 is SASEGT. V was shortened by 10 bases and J by 9 bases, with 21 bases between the two germline ends. CDR3 nucleotides: TGTGCCACTGGTGCGAGGGCTAGCGAGGCCCAGTACTTC. Amino acids: CATGARASEAQYF.

This clonotype was seen repeatedly, ten times or more. The J gene is TRBJ1-2, the V gene TRBV6-1; the D is unclear. The CDR3 is 13 amino acids. Germline V CDR1 and CDR2: MNHNS, SASEGT. The V and J ends lost 7 bases and 8 bases respectively, with 17 bases between them. CDR3 protein: CASNDRFLGGYTF. DNA for the CDR3: TGTGCCAGCAATGATAGATTTTTGGGGGGCTACACCTTC.

This clonotype was counted between two and nine times. The chain combines TRBV7-9 with TRBJ2-3, with 8 nucleotides matching TRBD1. CDR1 and CDR2 from the germline V gene are SEHNR and FQNEAQ (reference sequence). V gave up 4 bases and J gave up 2 bases; unmatched junction bases: 8. The CDR3 is 16 residues long. CDR3 in amino acids: CASSSPSGGATDTQYF. For the CDR3, the DNA is TGTGCCAGCAGCTCGCCTTCAGGGGGCGCCACAGATACGCAGTATTTT.

Written as DNA, the CDR3 is TGCAGTGCTAGAATGGGTCCCGGGGAGCTGTTTTTT. Translated: CSARMGPGELFF. The V call is TRBV20-1, the J call TRBJ2-2; D unclear. CDR1 and CDR2 from the germline V gene are DFQATT and SNEGSKA (reference sequence). CDR3 length: 12 residues. Trimming took off 2 bases at V and 6 bases at J, with 7 bases between the two ends.

The chain links TRBV29-1 to TRBJ1-1, with D unresolved. The V gene lost 4 bases and the J gene lost 6 bases, with 12 bases spanning the gap. The germline V gene encodes CDR1 SQVTM and CDR2 ANQGSEA. The CDR3 length is 12 residues. The CDR3 loop is CSVVGMGPEAFF. The CDR3 DNA is TGCAGCGTTGTGGGGATGGGTCCTGAAGCTTTCTTT.

This clonotype showed up many times. The rearrangement links TRBV7-2 to TRBJ2-2; 8 nucleotides line up with TRBD1. The CDR3 is 15 residues long. In germline, CDR1 is SGHTA, CDR2 FQGNSA. The V segment lost 7 bases and the J segment 4 bases; nucleotides outside the gene matches: 8. The CDR3 sequence: CASKAGTGITGELFF. CDR3 nucleotides: TGTGCCAGCAAAGCCGGGACAGGAATCACCGGGGAGCTGTTTTTT. Variable domain in full (rest from reference TRBV7-2 and TRBJ2-2): GAGVSQSPSNKVTEKGKDVELRCDPISGHTALYWYRQSLGQGLEFLIYFQGNSAPDKSGLPSDRFSAERTGGSVSTLTIQRTQQEDSAVYLCASKAGTGITGELFFGEGSRLTVL.

CDR3 coding DNA: TGTGCCAGCAGTAGGACTACGCGCGAGCAGTACTTC. Protein: CASSRTTREQYF. The chain employs TRBV6-5 and TRBJ2-7; D may be TRBD2 (6 bases). The CDR3 length is 12 residues. V was clipped by 5 bases and J by 6 bases, with 11 bases between them. Germline V gene lookup returns CDR1 MNHEY and CDR2 SVGAGI.

V and J are TRBV12-3 or TRBV12-4 and TRBJ2-7, with TRBD2 matching 7 bases. There are 16 residues in the CDR3. J lost 2 bases, V lost 5 bases, and 12 bases had no gene match. CDR3 nucleotides: TGTGCCAGCAGTCCTACACCCCAACTAGCGACCTACGAGCAGTACTTC. Its translation is CASSPTPQLATYEQYF.

This sequence joins TRBV18 and TRBJ1-1, with 10 nucleotides matching TRBD1. V lost 3 bases, J lost 5 bases, and 12 bases stayed unmatched. This CDR3 region has 17 residues. The V gene's germline CDR1 is KGHSH and CDR2 LQKENI. This chain's CDR3 is CASSPRQGARGSTEAFF. DNA for the CDR3: TGTGCCAGCTCACCTAGACAGGGGGCGAGGGGAAGTACTGAAGCTTTCTTT.

This clonotype was observed many times. This sequence joins TRBV7-6 and TRBJ2-1; 10 nucleotides align to TRBD2. CDR1 SGHVS and CDR2 FNYEAQ come from the germline V gene. Germline trimming cut 5 bases from V and 5 bases from J; bases unmatched to any gene: 6. There are 15 residues in the CDR3. CDR3 in amino acids: CASSPAGGPDNEQFF. The CDR3 nucleotides read TGTGCCAGCAGCCCAGCGGGGGGGCCGGACAATGAGCAGTTCTTC.

V gene TRBV4-1 combines with J gene TRBJ1-3; D is perhaps TRBD1 (5 bases). This CDR3 has 17 residues. Germline V gene lookup returns CDR1 MGHRA and CDR2 YSYEKL. With 0 bases removed from V and 0 bases from J, the gap between germline ends came to 12 bases. The CDR3 DNA is TGCGCCAGCAGCCAAGATGGGACCGTAAGCTCTGGAAACACCATATATTTT. Amino acid sequence: CASSQDGTVSSGNTIYF.